The 24 T cell receptor beta chains in this list originate from one sample, sequenced in a study of CD8 T cells in Susac syndrome. cDNA came from around 0.5 to 1 ug RNA primed by random hexamers. A single record per CDR3 protein comes from TCRdb applying MiXCR to the immunoSEQ multiplex PCR reads. The data show 70,000 to 100,000 distinct CDR3 sequences, with about 93% seen just once and around 0.31% held by the top ten. The sample was CD8+ T cells from PBMCs. The origin of the receptors is a human donor in good health.

The rearrangement links TRBV6-1 to TRBJ1-2, with D unresolved. The V and J ends lost 8 bases and 5 bases respectively, with 12 bases between them. The germline CDR1 and CDR2 sequences are MNHNS and SASEGT. The CDR3 contains 12 residues. CDR3 coding DNA: TGTGCCAGCTCATCAGGTCTTTATGGCTACACCTTC. Protein: CASSSGLYGYTF.

The rearrangement links TRBV5-1 to TRBJ1-6, with 7 bases matching TRBD1. The CDR3 is made up of 15 amino acids. J was trimmed by 6 bases and V by 2 bases; bases with no gene match: 5. CDR1 is SGHRS, CDR2 YFSETQ, per germline. Here the CDR3 reads CASSFQGVGNSPLHF. The DNA for the CDR3 is TGCGCCAGCAGCTTTCAGGGGGTAGGTAATTCACCCCTCCACTTT.

The gene calls are TRBV5-1 and TRBJ2-2; D possibly uses TRBD1 or TRBD2 (6 bases each). The germline gives CDR1 SGHRS, CDR2 YFSETQ. There are 15 residues in the CDR3. Trimming left V 0 bases short and J 9 bases short, with 15 bases between. CDR3 bases: TGCGCCAGCAGCTTGGAACCCGGGGGCCCTTGGGAGCTGTTTTTT. Translated: CASSLEPGGPWELFF.

This clonotype has just one count. The chain recombines TRBV14 with TRBJ2-7; TRBD1 might be the D (5 bases). V was pared by 1 base and J by 5 bases, with 12 bases between. Looked up from germline, CDR1 is SGHDN and CDR2 is FVKESK. The CDR3 is made up of 14 amino acids. CDR3: CASSQAGLRNEQYF. The DNA of the CDR3 is TGTGCCAGCAGCCAAGCAGGGCTCAGGAACGAGCAGTACTTC.

V gene TRBV4-1 combines with J gene TRBJ1-2; D remains unclear. V dropped 0 bases and J dropped 3 bases, with 17 bases sitting between them. Looked up from germline, CDR1 is MGHRA and CDR2 is YSYEKL. The CDR3 consists of 17 residues. CDR3 nucleotide sequence: TGCGCCAGCAGCCAAGAGCTCGGTTCAGAAGAGGACTATGGCTACACCTTC. It yields the protein CASSQELGSEEDYGYTF.

The chain uses TRBV30 and TRBJ1-2, with a weak D call TRBD1 (5 bases). Trimming took 5 bases from V and 6 from J, leaving 16 bases between them. The CDR3 is made up of 13 amino acids. In germline, CDR1 is GTSNPN, CDR2 SVGIG (reference sequence). This chain's CDR3 is CAWLTMGVNGYTF. DNA for the CDR3: TGTGCCTGGCTAACAATGGGGGTTAATGGCTACACCTTC. Looking up the rest from reference TRBV30 and TRBJ1-2 gives the full variable domain: SQTIHQWPATLVQPVGSPLSLECTVEGTSNPNLYWYRQAAGRGLQLLFYSVGIGQISSEVPQNLSASRPQDRQFILSSKKLLLSDSGFYLCAWLTMGVNGYTFGSGTRLTVV.

This sequence joins TRBV19 and TRBJ1-4, with TRBD1 identical over 7 bases. Germline CDR1 is LNHDA and CDR2 is SQIVND (reference sequence). The CDR3 is made up of 15 amino acids. V lost 5 bases, J lost 5 bases, and 8 bases stayed unmatched. CDR3 residues: CASSHPGQPNEKLFF. The CDR3 DNA follows: TGTGCCAGTAGTCATCCGGGACAGCCGAATGAAAAACTGTTTTTT.

V is TRBV13 and J is TRBJ2-3; perhaps TRBD1 as D (6 bases). The CDR3 is 13 amino acids. V was clipped by 6 bases and J by 5 bases, with 12 bases between them. Per the germline V gene, CDR1 is PRHDT and CDR2 is FYEKMQ (reference sequence). CDR3 sequence reads: CASSPRGIDTQYF. CDR3 bases: TGTGCCAGCAGTCCGAGGGGGATAGATACGCAGTATTTT.

The V call is TRBV6-5, the J call TRBJ2-7; no clear D gene. Trimming took off 0 bases at V and 2 bases at J, with 14 bases between the two ends. CDR1 and CDR2 (germline): MNHEY, SVGAGI. The CDR3 length is 16 residues. The CDR3 loop is CASSYSIGRSTYEQYF. In nucleotides, the CDR3 is TGTGCCAGCAGTTACTCGATAGGACGGAGTACCTACGAGCAGTACTTC.

This chain uses TRBV5-4 with TRBJ2-3, with D tentatively TRBD2 (5 bases). The germline gives CDR1 SGHNT, CDR2 YYREEE (reference sequence). CDR3 length equals 15 residues. The V end lost 0 bases, the J end lost 3 bases, and 11 bases lay between the germline ends. CDR3 sequence reads: CASSLEAELTDTQYF. DNA of the CDR3: TGTGCCAGCAGCTTGGAAGCGGAGCTTACAGATACGCAGTATTTT.

The chain joins TRBV3-1 to TRBJ2-7; 12 nucleotides match TRBD1. This CDR3 is built from 17 residues. V lost 3 bases to trimming and J lost 1 base; unmatched junction nucleotides: 7. The germline V gene has CDR1 LGHDT and CDR2 YNNKEL (reference sequence). The CDR3 is CASSQGQGARVSYEQYF. The DNA of the CDR3 is TGTGCCAGCAGCCAGGGACAGGGGGCGAGGGTTTCCTACGAGCAGTACTTC.

V usage is TRBV7-9 and J usage is TRBJ2-1; TRBD1 might be the D (6 bases). Trimming pared 3 bases from V and 6 bases from J, leaving 9 bases between. The germline gives CDR1 SEHNR, CDR2 FQNEAQ (reference sequence). This CDR3 contains 13 residues. The CDR3 DNA follows: TGTGCCAGCAGCTTCGGGACAATCAATGAGCAGTTCTTC. Its protein product is CASSFGTINEQFF.

The chain couples TRBV13 to TRBJ1-2; D gene uncertain. Germline CDR1 and CDR2: PRHDT and FYEKMQ (reference sequence). The CDR3 spans 14 residues. V lost 1 base and J lost 2, with 8 bases in between. Written as DNA, the CDR3 is TGTGCCAGCAGCTTAGATTCCAGGAACTATGGCTACACCTTC. Amino acid sequence: CASSLDSRNYGYTF.

This sequence joins TRBV29-1 and TRBJ1-2, with unresolved D. Per germline, CDR1 SQVTM and CDR2 ANQGSEA. V lost 3 bases and J 3 bases, leaving 11 bases between the germline ends. The CDR3 runs 13 residues. CDR3 amino acids: CSVEDPTHYGYTF. In nucleotides, the CDR3 is TGCAGCGTTGAGGACCCTACACACTATGGCTACACCTTC.

The genes are TRBV9 and TRBJ1-2; TRBD1 is a possible D gene (5 bases). Trimming left V 0 bases short and J 4 bases short, with 13 bases between. CDR1 and CDR2 from the germline V gene are SGDLS and YYNGEE. This CDR3 has 15 residues. CDR3 in amino acids: CASSVARGPSYGYTF. In DNA form, the CDR3 reads TGTGCCAGCAGCGTAGCCCGGGGACCCAGCTATGGCTACACCTTC.

The gene calls are TRBV15 and TRBJ2-1; perhaps TRBD1 as D (6 bases). Trimming removed 0 bases from V and 5 bases from J, with 14 bases in between. Germline V CDR1 and CDR2: LNHNV, YYDKDF (reference sequence). The CDR3 totals 16 residues. The CDR3 DNA sequence: TGTGCCACCAGCAGAGAGGGTTACAGGGCTAACAATGAGCAGTTCTTC. It yields the protein CATSREGYRANNEQFF.

J is TRBJ2-6 and V is TRBV12-3 or TRBV12-4; D uncertain. The CDR3 totals 17 residues. V was clipped by 3 bases and J by 2 bases, with 14 bases between them. CDR3 nucleotides: TGTGCCAGCAGTTTTTTTGGTGGGCTTACTGGGGCCAACGTCCTGACTTTC. This codes for CASSFFGGLTGANVLTF.

About this clonotype: One end of the junction is discordant with germline, which a read error may explain. J is TRBJ2-1 and V is TRBV3-1; D tentatively reads TRBD1 or TRBD2 (5 bases each). Germline CDR1 LGHDT, CDR2 YNNKEL (reference sequence). CDR3 length: 15 residues. CDR3 sequence (DNA): TGTGCCAGCAGTCAAGGGGTCGGGGCCTACGATGAGCAGTTCTTC. Protein product: CASSQGVGAYDEQFF.

The V call is TRBV2, the J call TRBJ2-2; 7 bases fit TRBD2. In germline, CDR1 is SNHLY, CDR2 FYNNEI. With 7 bases clipped from V and 6 bases from J, the junction kept 20 bases outside the gene matches. This CDR3 region has 18 residues. CDR3 bases: TGTGCCAGCATTTCGAGTTTGCCCGCGGGGGAAAGGTCCGGGGAGCTGTTTTTT. Encoded protein: CASISSLPAGERSGELFF.

V and J are TRBV29-1 and TRBJ1-2, with D maybe TRBD1 (5 bases). The V gene's germline CDR1 is SQVTM and CDR2 ANQGSEA. This CDR3 comprises 13 residues. The V gene lost 0 bases and the J gene lost 6 bases, with 11 bases spanning the gap. The CDR3 DNA sequence: TGCAGCGTTGAAGATGGGGGGGAGGATGGCTACACCTTC. Protein: CSVEDGGEDGYTF. The full variable domain, rest sourced from reference TRBV29-1 and TRBJ1-2, is SAVISQKPSRDICQRGTSLTIQCQVDSQVTMMFWYRQQPGQSLTLIATANQGSEATYESGFVIDKFPISRPNLTFSTLTVSNMSPEDSSIYLCSVEDGGEDGYTFGSGTRLTVV.

This chain joins TRBV4-1 and TRBJ2-1; 15 bases line up with TRBD2. The germline CDR1 and CDR2 sequences are MGHRA and YSYEKL. The CDR3 is 19 amino acids. Unmatched junction bases numbered 11, after V lost 4 bases and J lost 4 bases. For the CDR3, the DNA is TGCGCCAGCAGCCGCGGAAACGGACTAGCGGGGGGGCTGTACAATGAGCAGTTCTTC. It specifies CASSRGNGLAGGLYNEQFF.

This chain joins TRBV9 and TRBJ2-5; 11 bases map to TRBD2. The V gene's germline CDR1 is SGDLS and CDR2 YYNGEE. V shed 4 bases, J shed 2 bases, and the junction held 4 bases outside the gene matches. This CDR3 is 15 amino acids long. In DNA, the CDR3 is TGTGCCAGCAGCATGCTAGCGGGGGGACAAGAGACCCAGTACTTC. Encoded protein: CASSMLAGGQETQYF. Variable domain in full (rest from reference TRBV9 and TRBJ2-5): DSGVTQTPKHLITATGQRVTLRCSPRSGDLSVYWYQQSLDQGLQFLIQYYNGEERAKGNILERFSAQQFPDLHSELNLSSLELGDSALYFCASSMLAGGQETQYFGPGTRLLVL.

J is TRBJ1-1 and V is TRBV5-1, with D perhaps TRBD1 (6 bases). The CDR3 totals 17 residues. The V gene lost 0 bases and the J gene lost 0 bases, with 15 bases spanning the gap. Germline values: CDR1 SGHRS, CDR2 YFSETQ. The CDR3 sequence is CASSLGPFRGMNTEAFF. CDR3 nucleotides: TGCGCCAGCAGCTTGGGACCTTTCAGGGGAATGAACACTGAAGCTTTCTTT.

The chain links TRBV5-6 to TRBJ2-1; perhaps D is TRBD1 or TRBD2 (5 bases each). Germline CDR1 SGHDT, CDR2 YYEEEE. Between the trimmed V and J ends, which lost 3 bases and 10 bases, there was a span of 8 bases. The CDR3 runs to 11 residues. CDR3 loop: CASSSGPEQFF. In nucleotides, the CDR3 is TGTGCCAGCAGCTCGGGGCCCGAGCAGTTCTTC. The whole variable domain, remainder taken from reference TRBV5-6 and TRBJ2-1, is DAGVTQSPTHLIKTRGQQVTLRCSPKSGHDTVSWYQQALGQGPQFIFQYYEEEERQRGNFPDRFSGHQFPNYSSELNVNALLLGDSALYLCASSSGPEQFFGPGTRLTVL.